This T cell receptor beta chain was sequenced in a study of graft-versus-host responses after intestinal transplantation (TCRdb year 2021). Notes on the research overall: The transplants that recipients got were multivisceral, liver-intestinal, or isolated intestinal. After intestinal transplantation, graft-versus-host and host-versus-graft alloreactive T cell clones were followed in the graft, circulation and bone marrow using bulk TCR-beta CDR3 sequencing. Of the roughly 25 intestinal transplant recipients enrolled in the cohort, one of whom was a retransplant, a few patients without pretransplant specimens were excluded. Every recipient was given anti-thymocyte globulin induction, followed by around three years of maintenance tacrolimus and steroids. Rather than being sequenced by the commercial service, samples from three later patients were sequenced in-house on an Illumina MiSeq and processed with MiXCR. Alloreactive clones were identified by sequencing pre-transplant mixed lymphocyte reaction products and comparing these products with unstimulated pre-transplant donor and recipient T cells. Donor T cell macrochimerism was defined as a peak of at least 4% donor T cells among recipient peripheral blood mononuclear cells.

General conclusions and limits of the study: GvH clones were detected in recipient bone marrow, and some of these GvH clones were observed earlier in ileal mucosa or blood, consistent with an intestinal mucosal origin. The relatively low number and heterogeneity of intestinal transplant patients limited the conclusions. Peak levels of circulating GvH clones were associated with declines in HvG clones early after transplant. Patients with donor T cell macrochimerism had high GvH to HvG T cell clonal ratios in their allografts.

Blood samples were collected up to 4 times in the first month after transplant and then at least monthly when available. Libraries were prepared through the immunoSEQ multiplex PCR assay. Adaptive Biotechnologies carried out high-throughput TCR-beta CDR3 sequencing of genomic DNA for most patients. Concerning the study's data processing: TCR sequencing data for 15 to 20 patients were retrieved from Adaptive's ImmunoSEQ software; three other patients were processed with MiXCR and VDJtools. CDR3 nucleotide sequences shared between donor and recipient were removed because their origin could not be assigned. To be classed as alloreactive, a clone needed at least 2-fold expansion over unstimulated cells and a minimum CFSE-low frequency of 0.002% (template counts) or 0.001% (read counts). Clones detected in sequenced pre-transplant spleen, lymph node, or MLR CFSE-low populations of the donor or recipient were defined as mappable. Cumulative frequency of alloreactive clones was calculated as a percentage of all sequences weighted by copy number. In its TCRdb copy, this immuneACCESS table keeps in-frame sequences only and misses some clones. Where compared with another copy, unresolved V genes explain less than half of these, and the others have no known cause. The V and J calls and the clone size are those of that table, but D and trimming were determined from the DNA. The sample has 40,000 to 55,000 clones on record, roughly nine tenths of them singletons. 4.4% of the sample comes from the top ten.

According to the germline V gene, CDR1 reads MNHNS and CDR2 reads SASEGT. V and J are truncated by 7 bases and 4 bases respectively, leaving an intervening sequence of 14 bases. Taken from cysteine to phenylalanine, the CDR3 has 15 residues. Only the CDR3 part of the read is kept: 45 bases, read in frame from the first base. About this clone: The antigen it binds to is not known. Base qualities are not provided; no much larger clone lies one nucleotide away.

In this chain, TRBV6-1 is recombined with TRBJ1-6, with the D gene not confidently named. The receptor was isolated from a human patient who received an intestinal transplant, so some T cells may come from the graft donor. The sample was PBMCs, taken 524 days after transplant. This receptor has the CDR3 CASNPMRGYNSPLHF. The nucleotide sequence is TGTGCCAGCAATCCCATGCGGGGTTATAATTCACCCCTCCACTTT.